Listed here are 24 T cell receptor beta chains from one sample, sequenced in a study of blood T cell repertoires in COVID-19. Measured with immunoSEQ multiplex PCR; TCRdb has only the in-frame clones, and not every one. The sample holds about 110,000 clones, around four fifths seen once. Sequencing was carried out using peripheral blood. The receptor set was obtained from an older woman with acute or convalescent COVID-19.

This clone was observed a single time. The rearrangement joins TRBV5-1 to TRBJ1-3; no reliable D call. Germline CDR1 and CDR2: SGHRS and YFSETQ. V lost 2 bases to trimming and J lost 0 bases, with 12 bases between them. This CDR3 is built from 16 residues. CDR3 DNA: TGCGCCAGCAGCTTAAGCTCGGACTCCTCTGGAAACACCATATATTTT. Residues: CASSLSSDSSGNTIYF. Full variable domain (rest looked up from reference TRBV5-1 and TRBJ1-3): KAGVTQTPRYLIKTRGQQVTLSCSPISGHRSVSWYQQTPGQGLQFLFEYFSETQRNKGNFPGRFSGRQFSNSRSEMNVSTLELGDSALYLCASSLSSDSSGNTIYFGEGSWLTVV.

The chain joins TRBV14 to TRBJ1-1, with D possibly TRBD1 on 6 matching bases. Germline CDR1 reads SGHDN; CDR2 reads FVKESK. V was trimmed by 5 bases and J by 8 bases, leaving 21 bases between them. The CDR3 runs 15 residues. CDR3 residues: CASSSLGGPRTEAFF. The CDR3 bases are TGTGCCAGCAGCTCGTTGGGGGGGCCGAGGACCGAAGCTTTCTTT.

The rearrangement joins TRBV6-5 to TRBJ1-4; TRBD1 matches 8 bases. The CDR3 covers 14 residues. Germline CDR1 reads MNHEY; CDR2 reads SVGAGI. V was clipped by 6 bases and J by 8 bases; unmatched bases: 8. The CDR3 loop is CASSRTGRDEKLFF. The CDR3 region has the DNA TGTGCCAGCAGCAGGACAGGGAGGGACGAAAAACTGTTTTTT.

The rearrangement uses TRBV2 and TRBJ2-5, with TRBD1 matching 8 bases. Trimming took 5 bases from V and 5 from J; bases not matched to a gene: 7. Germline V gene data show CDR1 as SNHLY and CDR2 as FYNNEI. The CDR3 length is 14 residues. The CDR3 here is CASSTGQGAETQYF. The CDR3 coding sequence is TGTGCCAGCAGTACTGGGCAGGGGGCGGAGACCCAGTACTTC. Looking up the rest from reference TRBV2 and TRBJ2-5 gives the full variable domain: EPEVTQTPSHQVTQMGQEVILRCVPISNHLYFYWYRQILGQKVEFLVSFYNNEISEKSEIFDDQFSVERPDGSNFTLKIRSTKLEDSAMYFCASSTGQGAETQYFGPGTRLLVL.

This clone was detected only once. This rearrangement joins TRBV10-3 to TRBJ2-1, with TRBD1 matching over 7 bases. Germline CDR1 and CDR2: ENHRY and SYGVKD. The CDR3 runs 16 residues. V dropped 4 bases and J dropped 3; count of bases not matched to a gene: 9. CDR3 sequence reads: CAISGGDRSVYNEQFF. The CDR3, as DNA: TGTGCCATCAGTGGAGGGGACAGAAGCGTCTACAATGAGCAGTTCTTC.

The chain carries TRBV7-9 and TRBJ2-5; 8 positions agree with TRBD1. Unmatched junction bases numbered 18, after V lost 6 bases and J lost 9 bases. This CDR3 spans 16 amino acids. Germline lookup yields CDR1 SEHNR and CDR2 FQNEAQ (reference sequence). CDR3 protein: CASRPGWTGRFEAQYF. The CDR3 DNA is TGTGCCAGCAGACCCGGTTGGACAGGGAGATTTGAGGCCCAGTACTTC.

The gene calls are TRBV9 and TRBJ2-3; 8 bases map to TRBD1. Trimming at V came to 0 bases and at J to 5 bases, leaving 8 bases not matched to a gene. The CDR3 is made up of 16 amino acids. CDR1 is SGDLS, CDR2 YYNGEE, per germline. The CDR3, as DNA: TGTGCCAGCAGCGTAGAAGGGACAGGAGGTGTAGATACGCAGTATTTT. This gives the protein CASSVEGTGGVDTQYF.

This clone was found once. The V call is TRBV2, the J call TRBJ2-2, with unresolved D. Germline lookup yields CDR1 SNHLY and CDR2 FYNNEI. This CDR3 has 14 residues. Trimming shortened V by 4 bases and J by 7 bases, and 13 bases separated the two germline ends. This CDR3 reads CASSGEVTGGELFF. CDR3 DNA sequence: TGTGCCAGCAGTGGAGAGGTGACGGGCGGGGAGCTGTTTTTT.

The chain couples TRBV19 to TRBJ2-3; D is uncertain. The CDR3 is 16 residues long. Germline loops: CDR1 LNHDA, CDR2 SQIVND (reference sequence). Deletions cut 1 base from V and 4 bases from J, with 15 bases between. The CDR3 loop is CASSIVYRPLSDTQYF. CDR3 sequence (DNA): TGTGCCAGTAGTATAGTGTACAGACCGCTATCAGATACGCAGTATTTT.

This chain uses TRBV10-3 with TRBJ1-1; D unresolved. V was pared by 6 bases and J by 0 bases, with 5 bases between. The CDR3 sequence is 12 residues long. In germline, CDR1 is ENHRY, CDR2 SYGVKD. DNA of the CDR3: TGTGCCATCAGGGCGGTGAACACTGAAGCTTTCTTT. Protein: CAIRAVNTEAFF.

This clone was seen once. The chain uses TRBV6-5 and TRBJ2-7; 8 bases are a match to TRBD1. This CDR3 has 14 amino acids. V lost 6 bases to trimming and J lost 0 bases; unmatched junction nucleotides: 4. Germline V gene lookup returns CDR1 MNHEY and CDR2 SVGAGI. In DNA, the CDR3 is TGTGCCAGCAGGGTCACAGGGGGCTCCTACGAGCAGTACTTC. This sequence encodes CASRVTGGSYEQYF.

The chain joins TRBV11-2 to TRBJ1-1; D not resolved. Germline loops: CDR1 SGHAT, CDR2 FQNNGV. V lost 3 bases to trimming and J lost 11 bases, with 19 bases between them. The CDR3 loop spans 14 amino acids. This chain's CDR3 is CASSLPFGHPSAFF. The CDR3 bases are TGTGCCAGCAGCTTGCCGTTTGGGCACCCGTCGGCTTTCTTT.

The V and J genes are TRBV6-5 and TRBJ1-1; D is uncertain. The germline V gene has CDR1 MNHEY and CDR2 SVGAGI. The V end was cut by 0 bases, the J end by 1 base, with 9 bases between. This CDR3 has 15 residues. CDR3 DNA sequence: TGTGCCAGCAGTTACTCTTGGCGGGCGAACACTGAAGCTTTCTTT. This gives the protein CASSYSWRANTEAFF.

The rearrangement joins TRBV2 to TRBJ1-2; possibly TRBD1 for D (5 bases). Germline CDR1 SNHLY, CDR2 FYNNEI. The V and J ends lost 7 bases and 8 bases respectively, with 17 bases between them. CDR3 length equals 13 residues. The CDR3 reads CASTTTATIGYTF. The CDR3 nucleotides read TGTGCCAGCACCACGACAGCCACTATAGGCTACACCTTC.

This clone has just a few counts. The chain is built from TRBV9 and TRBJ1-4; 7 positions agree with TRBD1. This CDR3 contains 15 residues. The V gene end was trimmed by 2 bases and the J gene end by 8 bases; junction bases not matched to a gene: 9. CDR1 and CDR2 from the germline V gene are SGDLS and YYNGEE. The CDR3 bases are TGTGCCAGCAGCGTTTCAGTCAGGGGGGACGAAAAACTGTTTTTT. Its translation: CASSVSVRGDEKLFF.

The CDR3 loop reads CASSSYKGGVLSYNEQFF. The CDR3 region has the DNA TGCGCCAGCAGCTCATATAAGGGCGGGGTCCTCTCCTACAATGAGCAGTTCTTC. The chain has TRBV5-1 and TRBJ2-1; possibly TRBD2 for D (6 bases). Germline V CDR1 and CDR2: SGHRS, YFSETQ. V shed 3 bases and J shed 0 bases, with 19 bases lying between them. There are 18 residues in the CDR3.

V gene TRBV3-1 (or the pseudogene TRBV3-2) combines with J gene TRBJ2-3; D gene ambiguous. CDR3 size: 14 residues. Germline loops: CDR1 LGHDT, CDR2 YNNKEL (reference sequence). Deletions cut 6 bases from V and 4 bases from J, with 14 bases between. CDR3 loop: CASSPDLYPDTQYF. Here the CDR3 DNA reads TGTGCCAGCAGTCCCGATCTATATCCAGATACGCAGTATTTT.

CDR3 residues: CASSLAGHANTGELFF. In DNA form, the CDR3 reads TGCGCCAGCAGCTTGGCAGGGCACGCCAACACCGGGGAGCTGTTTTTT. The chain is built from TRBV5-1 and TRBJ2-2, with D possibly TRBD1 on 5 matching bases. The CDR3 contains 16 residues. Germline lookup yields CDR1 SGHRS and CDR2 YFSETQ. V lost 0 bases to trimming and J lost 2 bases, with 11 bases between them.

CDR3 in amino acids: CASSLVTANTGELFF. The CDR3 nucleotides read TGTGCCAGCAGCTTAGTTACGGCGAACACCGGGGAGCTGTTTTTT. The chain joins TRBV7-8 to TRBJ2-2; D is uncertain. The CDR3 length is 15 residues. CDR1 is SGHVS and CDR2 is FQNEAQ in the germline V gene. Between the trimmed V and J ends, which lost 1 base and 0 bases, there was a span of 6 bases.

V gene TRBV9 combines with J gene TRBJ2-7; the match to TRBD2 covers 10 bases. This CDR3 is built from 15 residues. Unmatched junction bases numbered 5, after V lost 0 bases and J lost 5 bases. Germline V gene sequence: CDR1 SGDLS, CDR2 YYNGEE. CDR3 in DNA: TGTGCCAGCAGCGTAGAACTAGCGGGATCCCACGAGCAGTACTTC. Translation: CASSVELAGSHEQYF. The full variable domain, rest sourced from reference TRBV9 and TRBJ2-7, is DSGVTQTPKHLITATGQRVTLRCSPRSGDLSVYWYQQSLDQGLQFLIQYYNGEERAKGNILERFSAQQFPDLHSELNLSSLELGDSALYFCASSVELAGSHEQYFGPGTRLTVT.

This clone has only a few counts. The chain is built from TRBV15 and TRBJ1-6; D not certain. Trimming stripped 0 bases from V and 4 bases from J, with 13 bases between. Germline V gene data show CDR1 as LNHNV and CDR2 as YYDKDF (reference sequence). This CDR3 is 17 amino acids long. The CDR3 DNA is TGTGCCACCAGCAGAGATACGGGGTACGGGTATAATTCACCCCTCCACTTT. Translated: CATSRDTGYGYNSPLHF.

The chain employs TRBV6-2 or TRBV6-3 and TRBJ2-5; TRBD2 might be the D (6 bases). CDR3 length: 15 amino acids. The V gene lost 2 bases and the J gene lost 5 bases, with 15 bases spanning the gap. Per the germline V gene, CDR1 is MNHEY and CDR2 is SVGEGT. CDR3 amino acids: CASSYVQGGWETQYF. The CDR3 DNA follows: TGTGCCAGCAGTTACGTCCAGGGAGGATGGGAGACCCAGTACTTC.

The chain combines TRBV7-7 with TRBJ2-7; D is possibly TRBD2 (6 bases). Trimming pared 2 bases from V and 3 bases from J, leaving 11 bases between. The CDR3 totals 14 residues. The germline gives CDR1 SSHAT, CDR2 FNYEAQ (reference sequence). The CDR3 spells CASSLHPGDYEQYF. The CDR3 coding sequence is TGTGCCAGCAGCTTACACCCGGGGGACTACGAGCAGTACTTC.

This chain joins TRBV18 and TRBJ2-5, with a tentative D call TRBD1 (5 bases). Germline V lookup: CDR1 KGHSH, CDR2 LQKENI. Trimming shortened V by 3 bases and J by 1 base, and 12 bases separated the two germline ends. The CDR3 is 15 residues long. In nucleotides, the CDR3 is TGTGCCAGCTCACCCCTGCGGACACCCCAAGAGACCCAGTACTTC. Protein product: CASSPLRTPQETQYF.